Presented here are 17 T cell receptor beta chains from one specimen sequenced in a study of blood T cell repertoires in COVID-19. Method: immunoSEQ multiplex PCR; TCRdb's copy keeps in-frame clones and lacks some. The table records over 85,000 clones, 87% of them present only once. Sequenced: peripheral blood. These receptors originate from a woman aged 50 to 60 with COVID-19, enrolled during active disease.

This rearrangement joins TRBV6-5 to TRBJ1-5; TRBD1 matches 9 bases. V lost 6 bases and J lost 7; bases outside the gene matches: 10. This CDR3 contains 15 residues. Per germline, CDR1 MNHEY and CDR2 SVGAGI. In nucleotides, the CDR3 is TGTGCCAGCAGAACACAGGGGGCCCTCGGGCAGCCCCAGCATTTT. As protein: CASRTQGALGQPQHF.

This rearrangement joins TRBV3-1 (or the pseudogene TRBV3-2) to TRBJ2-5; TRBD1 agrees at 7 bases. The V segment lost 4 bases and the J segment 0 bases; nucleotides outside the gene matches: 2. The CDR3 spans 14 residues. Germline CDR1 LGHDT, CDR2 YNNKEL (reference sequence). The CDR3 spells CASSPTGYQETQYF. DNA of the CDR3: TGTGCCAGCAGCCCGACAGGGTACCAAGAGACCCAGTACTTC.

The CDR3 loop is CASKQGPSSYNEQFF. In DNA form, the CDR3 reads TGTGCCAGCAAACAGGGCCCAAGCTCCTACAATGAGCAGTTCTTC. This chain joins TRBV2 and TRBJ2-1; weak D call: TRBD1 (6 bases). The CDR3 length is 15 residues. The germline CDR1 and CDR2 sequences are SNHLY and FYNNEI. V gave up 7 bases and J gave up 0 bases, with 13 bases separating them.

V is TRBV21-1 and J is TRBJ2-1; the listed D gene, TRBD2, was not tested against the DNA. TRBV21-1 is noted as a pseudogene. The CDR3 consists of 17 residues. CDR3 sequence reads: CASSKEVQRGDNNEQFF. The CDR3 DNA is TGTGCCAGCAGCAAAGAGGTGCAGCGGGGGGATAACAATGAGCAGTTCTTC.

This chain uses TRBV6-5 with TRBJ2-7; 9 bases map to TRBD1. From germline, CDR1 is MNHEY and CDR2 SVGAGI. The CDR3 is made up of 14 amino acids. The junction had 5 bases not matched to a gene; V was cut back by 6 bases and J by 2 bases. CDR3 coding DNA: TGTGCCAGCAGGGTTAGGGACAGGGCCTACGAGCAGTACTTC. Protein sequence: CASRVRDRAYEQYF.

This chain uses TRBV7-9 with TRBJ2-6; TRBD2 agrees at 7 bases. V lost 4 bases and J lost 5; bases outside the gene matches: 14. The CDR3 has 18 amino acids. Germline V gene lookup returns CDR1 SEHNR and CDR2 FQNEAQ (reference sequence). CDR3 sequence reads: CASSWGGAGPVWANVLTF. The CDR3 coding sequence is TGTGCCAGCAGCTGGGGGGGTGCAGGACCGGTCTGGGCCAACGTCCTGACTTTC.

This chain links TRBV6-5 with TRBJ1-6; the D gene is possibly TRBD1 (5 bases). The CDR3 totals 14 residues. V lost 3 bases and J 10 bases, leaving 13 bases between the germline ends. Germline loops: CDR1 MNHEY, CDR2 SVGAGI. DNA of the CDR3: TGTGCCAGCAGTTATGGGGGGTCGAGGTCACCCCTCCACTTT. Amino acids: CASSYGGSRSPLHF.

The rearrangement links TRBV20-1 to TRBJ2-2, with D possibly TRBD2 on 5 matching bases. Trimming cost V 3 bases and J 5 bases, with 19 bases left between them. The CDR3 is made up of 16 amino acids. In germline, CDR1 is DFQATT, CDR2 SNEGSKA (reference sequence). In nucleotides, the CDR3 is TGCAGTGCTAGTCTCTCCGGGGTTGGTGTAACCGGGGAGCTGTTTTTT. Translated: CSASLSGVGVTGELFF.

The V and J genes are TRBV30 and TRBJ2-7; D remains ambiguous. The CDR3 contains 13 residues. Germline CDR1 and CDR2: GTSNPN and SVGIG (reference sequence). V was shortened by 0 bases and J by 0 bases, with 6 bases between the two germline ends. CDR3 coding DNA: TGTGCCTGGAGTGTAACAGCCTCCTACGAGCAGTACTTC. Its translation is CAWSVTASYEQYF.

The V and J genes are TRBV6-2 or TRBV6-3 and TRBJ1-5; TRBD1 might be the D (6 bases). CDR3 length: 17 amino acids. V lost 2 bases to trimming and J lost 2 bases, with 16 bases between them. Germline V gene lookup returns CDR1 MNHEY and CDR2 SVGEGT. CDR3: CASSYLPGQLGNQPQHF. Here the CDR3 DNA reads TGTGCCAGCAGTTACCTACCCGGACAGCTCGGCAATCAGCCCCAGCATTTT.

The chain links TRBV7-8 to TRBJ1-2; 9 nucleotides align to TRBD1. J lost 4 bases, V lost 5 bases, and 8 bases had no gene match. CDR1 and CDR2 (germline): SGHVS, FQNEAQ. This CDR3 contains 15 residues. CDR3: CASSQDRGVSYGYTF. CDR3 nucleotides: TGTGCCAGCAGCCAGGACAGGGGCGTAAGCTATGGCTACACCTTC.

V is TRBV4-3 and J is TRBJ1-2; D ambiguous. The CDR3 is 13 amino acids. The ends were cut back, 3 bases at V and 7 bases at J, with 12 bases in the middle. The germline V gene encodes CDR1 LGHNA and CDR2 YSLEER. The CDR3 sequence: CASSQTWVSGYTF. The DNA for the CDR3 is TGCGCCAGCAGCCAGACATGGGTTAGTGGCTACACCTTC.

The chain is built from TRBV30 and TRBJ1-4; D uncertain. With 2 bases removed from V and 8 bases from J, the gap between germline ends came to 9 bases. Germline V lookup: CDR1 GTSNPN, CDR2 SVGIG (reference sequence). The CDR3 has 12 amino acids. The CDR3 coding sequence is TGTGCCTGGAGTATGATGGGCGAAAAACTGTTTTTT. Translating it yields CAWSMMGEKLFF.

The CDR3 is CAWIRVSDNYGYTF. The CDR3 coding sequence is TGTGCCTGGATTCGGGTATCGGATAACTATGGCTACACCTTC. V and J are TRBV30 and TRBJ1-2; D gene uncertain. The germline V and J ends were trimmed by 4 bases and 1 base, with 13 bases remaining between them. This CDR3 is 14 amino acids long. Germline lookup yields CDR1 GTSNPN and CDR2 SVGIG (reference sequence).

This chain uses TRBV7-2 with TRBJ2-1; perhaps TRBD2 as D (5 bases). With 7 bases removed from V and 3 bases from J, the gap between germline ends came to 10 bases. Germline V gene sequence: CDR1 SGHTA, CDR2 FQGNSA. This CDR3 has 13 residues. Here the CDR3 DNA reads TGTGCCAGCACCTCGGGGTTCTACAATGAGCAGTTCTTC. Residues: CASTSGFYNEQFF.

V gene TRBV19 combines with J gene TRBJ2-1, with D tentatively TRBD1 (5 bases). Deletions cut 3 bases from V and 7 bases from J, with 10 bases between. This CDR3 comprises 13 residues. From germline, CDR1 is LNHDA and CDR2 SQIVND (reference sequence). In DNA, the CDR3 is TGTGCCAGTAGTATTGTACAGGCGAATGAGCAGTTCTTC. Its translation is CASSIVQANEQFF.

The chain has TRBV29-1 and TRBJ1-3; 7 nucleotides match TRBD1. Germline V lookup: CDR1 SQVTM, CDR2 ANQGSEA. V lost 8 bases, J lost 0 bases, and 1 base stayed unmatched. The CDR3 loop spans 12 amino acids. The CDR3 coding sequence is TGCAGCTACAGGGGCTCTGGAAACACCATATATTTT. Protein product: CSYRGSGNTIYF. Drawing the rest from reference TRBV29-1 and TRBJ1-3, the complete variable domain is SAVISQKPSRDICQRGTSLTIQCQVDSQVTMMFWYRQQPGQSLTLIATANQGSEATYESGFVIDKFPISRPNLTFSTLTVSNMSPEDSSIYLCSYRGSGNTIYFGEGSWLTVV.